Presented here are 24 T cell receptor beta chains from one specimen sequenced in a study of radiotherapy plus CTLA-4 blockade in lung cancer. Assay used: immunoSEQ multiplex PCR; TCRdb lists only in-frame clones, some missing. Of tens of thousands of clones in the sample, 70% to 80% are singletons; the top ten hold more than 9.5%. Sequences were derived from peripheral blood, sampled from a patient treated with radiotherapy plus ipilimumab. Receptor source: a human donor with non-small cell lung cancer who had stable disease on radiotherapy plus ipilimumab.

This clone is medium-sized. The chain links TRBV19 to TRBJ2-7; no clear D gene. Germline CDR1 reads LNHDA; CDR2 reads SQIVND (reference sequence). The length of the CDR3 is 12 residues. Trimming cost V 5 bases and J 6 bases, with 11 bases left between them. The CDR3 is CASSPTPPEQYF. CDR3 DNA sequence: TGTGCCAGTAGTCCCACCCCCCCCGAGCAGTACTTC.

V and J are TRBV19 and TRBJ1-5; 12 positions agree with TRBD1. The germline CDR1 and CDR2 sequences are LNHDA and SQIVND (reference sequence). The V segment lost 5 bases and the J segment 7 bases; nucleotides outside the gene matches: 6. The CDR3 loop spans 15 amino acids. CDR3 amino acids: CASSLGQGARQPQHF. The CDR3 coding sequence is TGTGCCAGTAGTCTGGGACAGGGGGCTCGACAGCCCCAGCATTTT.

The chain is built from TRBV4-2 and TRBJ2-2, with TRBD2 matching 9 bases. The CDR3 sequence is 15 residues long. V trimming: 2 bases; J trimming: 2 bases; junction bases outside the gene matches: 0. CDR1 and CDR2 from the germline V gene are LGHNA and YNFKEQ. The CDR3 sequence: CASSQLAGNTGELFF. DNA of the CDR3: TGTGCCAGCAGCCAACTAGCGGGAAACACCGGGGAGCTGTTTTTT.

This clone was recorded a few times. CDR3 amino acids: CASSSPGTRDSTEAFF. CDR3 DNA: TGTGCCAGCAGCTCTCCTGGGACCCGGGACTCCACTGAAGCTTTCTTT. The chain joins TRBV5-6 to TRBJ1-1; tentatively, D is TRBD1 (5 bases). Germline loops: CDR1 SGHDT, CDR2 YYEEEE. The V end lost 3 bases, the J end lost 4 bases, and 19 bases lay between the germline ends. The CDR3 length is 16 residues.

This clone has a handful of counts. The chain recombines TRBV11-2 with TRBJ2-7; D is unresolved. Looked up from germline, CDR1 is SGHAT and CDR2 is FQNNGV. V was pared by 5 bases and J by 2 bases, with 22 bases between. This CDR3 is built from 17 residues. CDR3 sequence reads: CASSPVSRRRTPYEQYF. CDR3 sequence (DNA): TGTGCCAGCAGCCCAGTATCACGGCGCCGGACCCCCTACGAGCAGTACTTC.

This chain connects TRBV27 to TRBJ2-6; the D gene is possibly TRBD2 (6 bases). V was shortened by 7 bases and J by 2 bases, with 15 bases between the two germline ends. Germline-derived CDR1 and CDR2 are MNHEY and SMNVEV (reference sequence). CDR3 length equals 16 residues. CDR3 loop: CASTLNGRTGANVLTF. CDR3 sequence (DNA): TGTGCCAGCACACTGAACGGGAGAACTGGGGCCAACGTCCTGACTTTC.

The V and J genes are TRBV11-3 and TRBJ1-1; TRBD1 is a possible D gene (5 bases). Germline lookup yields CDR1 SGHNT and CDR2 YENEEA. The V and J ends lost 1 base and 7 bases respectively, with 13 bases between them. The CDR3 totals 14 residues. For the CDR3, the DNA is TGTGCCAGCAGCTTAGGACAGCCATTGCGTGAAGCTTTCTTT. It codes for CASSLGQPLREAFF.

V usage is TRBV4-3 and J usage is TRBJ1-2, with D tentatively TRBD1 (5 bases). The CDR3 extends over 17 amino acids. Germline V gene data show CDR1 as LGHNA and CDR2 as YSLEER. The V gene lost 1 base and the J gene lost 1 base, with 16 bases spanning the gap. CDR3 bases: TGCGCCAGCAGCCAAGCCCCCAGTCTCAGGGTTAACTATGGCTACACCTTC. It translates to CASSQAPSLRVNYGYTF.

J is TRBJ1-5 and V is TRBV7-8; D perhaps matches TRBD1 (5 bases). Looked up from germline, CDR1 is SGHVS and CDR2 is FQNEAQ. V was shortened by 4 bases and J by 2 bases, with 24 bases between the two germline ends. This CDR3 region has 19 residues. The CDR3 region has the DNA TGTGCCAGCAGCTCCCCTGGGGGGGATAAGCGGGCCGGCAATCAGCCCCAGCATTTT. Its translation is CASSSPGGDKRAGNQPQHF. Full variable domain (outside the CDR3, taken from reference TRBV7-8 and TRBJ1-5): GAGVSQSPRYKVAKRGQDVALRCDPISGHVSLFWYQQALGQGPEFLTYFQNEAQLDKSGLPSDRFFAERPEGSVSTLKIQRTQQEDSAVYLCASSSPGGDKRAGNQPQHFGDGTRLSIL.

The chain joins TRBV5-1 to TRBJ1-2; D not resolved. This CDR3 comprises 15 residues. Germline assignment: CDR1 SGHRS and CDR2 YFSETQ. Trimming removed 0 bases at V and 6 bases at J, with 15 bases between. CDR3 nucleotides: TGCGCCAGCAGCTTGGACGGTCCCAATTTAGATGGCTACACCTTC. As protein: CASSLDGPNLDGYTF.

CDR3 protein: CASSPINRGRNKYEQFF. Written as DNA, the CDR3 is TGTGCCAGCAGCCCAATCAACAGGGGGCGAAATAAGTATGAGCAGTTCTTC. The rearrangement links TRBV11-2 to TRBJ2-1; 9 nucleotides match TRBD1. CDR3 length equals 17 residues. Germline CDR1 and CDR2: SGHAT and FQNNGV. Losses at the gene ends were 5 bases for V and 8 bases for J; bases not matched to a gene: 16.

This sequence joins TRBV4-2 and TRBJ1-1, with D perhaps TRBD1 (6 bases). V dropped 5 bases and J dropped 1 base, with 14 bases sitting between them. The CDR3 totals 15 residues. CDR1 LGHNA and CDR2 YNFKEQ come from the germline V gene. Here the CDR3 DNA reads TGTGCCAGCAGCGGATCCGGGACATCGAACACTGAAGCTTTCTTT. Translating gives CASSGSGTSNTEAFF.

The rearrangement uses TRBV2 and TRBJ1-6; 7 bases match TRBD1. Germline V gene sequence: CDR1 SNHLY, CDR2 FYNNEI. V was pared by 5 bases and J by 8 bases, with 6 bases of the junction left unmatched. The CDR3 contains 14 residues. The CDR3 bases are TGTGCCAGCAGTTTTACAGGGGACCATTCACCCCTCCACTTT. Translated: CASSFTGDHSPLHF.

The chain has TRBV7-2 and TRBJ1-2; 8 positions agree with TRBD1. This CDR3 has 14 residues. In germline, CDR1 is SGHTA, CDR2 FQGNSA. Unmatched junction bases numbered 10, after V lost 5 bases and J lost 8 bases. For the CDR3, the DNA is TGTGCCAGCAGCACTCGACAGGGGCTAGGGGGCTACACCTTC. Its protein is CASSTRQGLGGYTF.

The chain combines TRBV5-1 with TRBJ1-5; 8 bases match TRBD1. This CDR3 has 14 amino acids. V was clipped by 3 bases and J by 2 bases; unmatched bases: 1. The germline V gene has CDR1 SGHRS and CDR2 YFSETQ. The CDR3 here is CASSWGQGNQPQHF. The DNA of the CDR3 is TGCGCCAGCAGCTGGGGACAGGGCAATCAGCCCCAGCATTTT.

The CDR3 spells CASSELGTEAFF. The CDR3 nucleotides read TGTGCCAGCAGTGAACTCGGCACTGAAGCTTTCTTT. The chain uses TRBV2 and TRBJ1-1; D is ambiguous. V was shortened by 2 bases and J by 4 bases, with 5 bases between the two germline ends. The CDR3 is made up of 12 amino acids. The germline gives CDR1 SNHLY, CDR2 FYNNEI. Together with reference TRBV2 and TRBJ1-1, the CDR3 gives the full variable domain: EPEVTQTPSHQVTQMGQEVILRCVPISNHLYFYWYRQILGQKVEFLVSFYNNEISEKSEIFDDQFSVERPDGSNFTLKIRSTKLEDSAMYFCASSELGTEAFFGQGTRLTVV.

There are a few counts of this clone. The chain carries TRBV7-2 and TRBJ1-1; the match to TRBD1 covers 7 bases. CDR1 SGHTA and CDR2 FQGNSA come from the germline V gene. This CDR3 region has 14 residues. The junction had 4 bases not matched to a gene; V was cut back by 5 bases and J by 1 base. As DNA, the CDR3 is TGTGCCAGCAGCACCGACAGGGCGAACACTGAAGCTTTCTTT. Its translation is CASSTDRANTEAFF.

The chain couples TRBV7-2 to TRBJ2-5; TRBD1 matches at 10 bases. The CDR3 sequence is 14 residues long. From germline, CDR1 is SGHTA and CDR2 FQGNSA. Trimming removed 3 bases from V and 4 bases from J; junction bases left unmatched: 2. The DNA of the CDR3 is TGTGCCAGCAGCTTGACAGGGGGCGCAGAGACCCAGTACTTC. Translating gives CASSLTGGAETQYF. Looking up the rest from reference TRBV7-2 and TRBJ2-5 gives the full variable domain: GAGVSQSPSNKVTEKGKDVELRCDPISGHTALYWYRQSLGQGLEFLIYFQGNSAPDKSGLPSDRFSAERTGGSVSTLTIQRTQQEDSAVYLCASSLTGGAETQYFGPGTRLLVL.

The V gene is TRBV11-2, the J gene TRBJ1-2, with 7 nucleotides matching TRBD1. The V segment lost 0 bases and the J segment 14 bases; nucleotides outside the gene matches: 12. Germline V gives CDR1 SGHAT, CDR2 FQNNGV. There are 14 residues in the CDR3. The CDR3 is CASSLDRNRGSGTF. The CDR3 DNA sequence: TGTGCCAGCAGCTTAGATCGGAACAGGGGATCAGGGACCTTC.

The rearrangement links TRBV27 to TRBJ1-2, with TRBD1 identical over 9 bases. With V trimmed by 4 bases and J by 7 bases, 10 bases remained unmatched. CDR1 MNHEY and CDR2 SMNVEV come from the germline V gene (reference sequence). The CDR3 consists of 15 residues. The CDR3 protein is CASSSNSDRGAGYTF. For the CDR3, the DNA is TGTGCCAGCAGTTCTAACTCGGACAGGGGCGCTGGCTACACCTTC.

The CDR3 here is CASSDRRGGYGYTF. The CDR3 coding sequence is TGTGCCAGCAGTGACCGCAGGGGCGGCTATGGCTACACCTTC. The chain uses TRBV27 and TRBJ1-2; a weak D match, TRBD1 (6 bases). CDR3 length: 14 residues. Germline assignment: CDR1 MNHEY and CDR2 SMNVEV (reference sequence). The germline V and J ends were trimmed by 5 bases and 4 bases, with 14 bases remaining between them.

V and J are TRBV4-3 and TRBJ1-1; D is possibly TRBD1 (5 bases). Per the germline V gene, CDR1 is LGHNA and CDR2 is YSLEER. V was trimmed by 0 bases and J by 4 bases, leaving 21 bases between them. The CDR3 loop spans 18 amino acids. This CDR3 reads CASSQEVFRDGVSTEAFF. Here the CDR3 DNA reads TGCGCCAGCAGCCAAGAGGTTTTTCGGGACGGTGTCTCCACTGAAGCTTTCTTT.

The CDR3 protein is CASSQDGQGVQPQHF. CDR3 bases: TGCGCCAGCAGCCAAGATGGGCAGGGGGTTCAGCCCCAGCATTTT. The V call is TRBV4-3, the J call TRBJ1-5; 7 bases match TRBD1. The CDR3 is 15 amino acids. CDR1 is LGHNA, CDR2 YSLEER, per germline. V shed 0 bases and J 6 bases; nucleotides not matched to a gene: 5.

The rearrangement uses TRBV6-5 and TRBJ1-3, with a possible D match to TRBD1 (5 bases). Between the trimmed V and J ends, which lost 6 bases and 0 bases, there was a span of 12 bases. Germline CDR1 reads MNHEY; CDR2 reads SVGAGI. The CDR3 runs 15 residues. CDR3 in DNA: TGTGCCAGCAGGGTTACAGGAAACTCTGGAAACACCATATATTTT. It is translated as CASRVTGNSGNTIYF.